The clone carrying this TCR beta chain was recorded at least ten times. Individual cDNA molecules received unique molecular identifiers during library preparation. Each CDR3 protein is one row after TCRdb ran MiXCR on the 5' RACE reads. The table includes more than 35,000 distinct CDR3 sequences, just under 4% detected once. The sample belongs to a study of early T cells in non-severe SARS-CoV-2 infection. The sequence was obtained from an adult who was a healthcare worker with PCR-confirmed SARS-CoV-2 infection or an uninfected control (not recorded which). The material sequenced was whole blood.

CDR3 amino acids: CASSQGGGGMDTGELFF. As DNA, the CDR3 is TGCGCCAGCAGCCAGGGAGGAGGCGGGATGGACACCGGGGAGCTGTTTTTT. This rearrangement joins TRBV4-3 to TRBJ2-2; D possibly corresponds to TRBD2 (6 bases). V was shortened by 3 bases and J by 3 bases, with 17 bases between the two germline ends. Per the germline V gene, CDR1 is LGHNA and CDR2 is YSLEER. The CDR3 has 17 residues.